Sequencing of this T cell receptor beta chain was carried out in a study of T cells in localized non-small cell lung cancer. CDR3 length: 16 residues. Germline assignment: CDR1 SNHLY and CDR2 FYNNEI. With V trimmed by 2 bases and J by 0 bases, 3 bases remained unmatched. Sequencing was performed with immunoSEQ multiplex PCR; in TCRdb, only in-frame clones are kept and a portion is missing. There are about 59,000 clones in the sample; roughly 90% occur only once, and roughly 21% lies in the top ten. Study-level results: Increased T cell density in blood showed an association with longer overall survival.

This clone was detected once. Antigen: not known. The sample in question was peripheral blood, obtained before any cancer treatment. The V call is TRBV2, the J call TRBJ2-2, with TRBD2 matching over 7 bases. The sequence was obtained from a man aged 40 to 69 with stage I squamous cell lung carcinoma. The CDR3 sequence is CASSERAGANTGELFF. CDR3 in DNA: TGTGCCAGCAGTGAAAGGGCGGGAGCGAACACCGGGGAGCTGTTTTTT.